The present T cell receptor (beta chain) was sequenced within a study of cytomegalovirus exposure and HLA in healthy donors. The CDR3 has 15 amino acids. V was cut by 0 bases and J by 8 bases, with 16 bases left in between. The germline V gene has CDR1 MRHNA and CDR2 SNTAGT. Primers included in the PCR were 60 Vbeta and 13 Jbeta primers. The table came from immunoSEQ multiplex PCR; TCRdb's copy has only in-frame clones and leaves some out. The sample has 150,000 to 200,000 clones; about 80% are singletons. The chain uses TRBV6-4 and TRBJ1-2; no clear D gene. This TCR was recovered from a woman aged 45 to 65 in good health and CMV-seronegative. Sequenced input: PBMCs. The CDR3 loop is CASSDSQDTSGGYTF. The CDR3 DNA follows: TGTGCCAGCAGTGACTCCCAAGACACTTCAGGAGGCTACACCTTC.